This T cell receptor beta chain is from a study of identifying expanded T cells in peripheral blood. Findings and caveats of the study: Roughly 1.2 clones differed between technical replicates, versus roughly 16 and 20 over time.

Healthy donors had no documented immune events, such as infections, while sampled. Data came from immunoSEQ multiplex PCR; TCRdb stores just in-frame clones and leaves some out. Altogether about 81,000 clones are present, around 84% being singletons, with the ten largest covering about 19%. This clone was seen only once. The antigen is not known. V was pared by 1 base and J by 6 bases, with 21 bases between. The CDR3 runs to 17 residues. Germline values: CDR1 SGHAT, CDR2 FQNNGV. This chain uses TRBV11-2 with TRBJ1-1; D remains unclear. This TCR came from a person aged 18 to 70 in good health. The sequencing sample was made of blood. The CDR3 DNA sequence: TGTGCCAGCAGCTTAGTGCTGTCGGGAGGCGCTGGAGCTGAAGCTTTCTTT. This translates into CASSLVLSGGAGAEAFF. Complete variable domain (other parts from reference TRBV11-2 and TRBJ1-1): EAGVAQSPRYKIIEKRQSVAFWCNPISGHATLYWYQQILGQGPKLLIQFQNNGVVDDSQLPKDRFSAERLKGVDSTLKIQPAKLEDSAVYLCASSLVLSGGAGAEAFFGQGTRLTVV.